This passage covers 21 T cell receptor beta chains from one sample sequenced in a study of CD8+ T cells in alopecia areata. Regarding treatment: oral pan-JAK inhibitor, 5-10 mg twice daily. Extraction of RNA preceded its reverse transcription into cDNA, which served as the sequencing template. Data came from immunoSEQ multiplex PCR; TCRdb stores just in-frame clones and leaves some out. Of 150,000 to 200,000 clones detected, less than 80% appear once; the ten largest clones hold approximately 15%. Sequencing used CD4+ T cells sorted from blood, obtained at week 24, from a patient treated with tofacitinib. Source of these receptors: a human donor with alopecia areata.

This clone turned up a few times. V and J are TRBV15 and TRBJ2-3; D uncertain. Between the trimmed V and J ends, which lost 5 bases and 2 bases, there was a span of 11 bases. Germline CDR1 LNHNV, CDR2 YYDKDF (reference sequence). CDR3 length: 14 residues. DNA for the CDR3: TGTGCCACCAGCCTCGGCGAAGACACAGATACGCAGTATTTT. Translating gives CATSLGEDTDTQYF.

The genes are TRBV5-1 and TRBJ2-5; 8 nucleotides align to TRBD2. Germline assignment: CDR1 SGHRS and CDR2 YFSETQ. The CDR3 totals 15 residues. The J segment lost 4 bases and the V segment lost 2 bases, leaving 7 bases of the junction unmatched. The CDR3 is CASSFGSGGGETQYF. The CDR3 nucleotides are TGCGCCAGCAGCTTCGGAAGCGGGGGAGGAGAGACCCAGTACTTC.

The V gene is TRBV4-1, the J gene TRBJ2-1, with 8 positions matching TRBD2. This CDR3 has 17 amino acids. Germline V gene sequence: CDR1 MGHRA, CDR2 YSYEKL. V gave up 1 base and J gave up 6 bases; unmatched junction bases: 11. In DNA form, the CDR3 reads TGCGCCAGCAGCCAAGTCTCGGGTAGCGGGGTGAGCAATGAGCAGTTCTTC. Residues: CASSQVSGSGVSNEQFF.

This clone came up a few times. The CDR3 spells CASSQGGVGETQYF. As DNA, the CDR3 is TGTGCCAGCAGCCAAGGAGGGGTTGGAGAGACCCAGTACTTC. The chain carries TRBV4-2 and TRBJ2-5; either TRBD1 or TRBD2 may fit D (5 bases each). Germline CDR1 is LGHNA and CDR2 is YNFKEQ. The CDR3 covers 14 residues. Trimming pared 1 base from V and 4 bases from J, leaving 10 bases between.

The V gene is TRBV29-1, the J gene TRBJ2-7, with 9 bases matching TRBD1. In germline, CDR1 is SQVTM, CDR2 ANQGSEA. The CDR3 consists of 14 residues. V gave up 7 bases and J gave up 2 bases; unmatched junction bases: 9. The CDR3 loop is CSASPGQGAYEQYF. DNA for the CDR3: TGCAGCGCTAGTCCGGGACAGGGAGCCTACGAGCAGTACTTC.

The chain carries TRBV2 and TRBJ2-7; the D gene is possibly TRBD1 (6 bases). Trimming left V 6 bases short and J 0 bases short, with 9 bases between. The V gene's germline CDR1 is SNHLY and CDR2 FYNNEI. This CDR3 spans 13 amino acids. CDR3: CASRRTVSYEQYF. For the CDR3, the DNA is TGTGCCAGCAGAAGGACAGTCTCCTACGAGCAGTACTTC.

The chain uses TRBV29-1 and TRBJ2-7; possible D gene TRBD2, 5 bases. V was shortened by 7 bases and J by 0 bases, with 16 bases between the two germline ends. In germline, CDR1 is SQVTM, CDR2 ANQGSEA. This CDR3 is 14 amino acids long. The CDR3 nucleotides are TGCAGCGGGGCCGGGGTTCGGGGCTCCTACGAGCAGTACTTC. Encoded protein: CSGAGVRGSYEQYF.

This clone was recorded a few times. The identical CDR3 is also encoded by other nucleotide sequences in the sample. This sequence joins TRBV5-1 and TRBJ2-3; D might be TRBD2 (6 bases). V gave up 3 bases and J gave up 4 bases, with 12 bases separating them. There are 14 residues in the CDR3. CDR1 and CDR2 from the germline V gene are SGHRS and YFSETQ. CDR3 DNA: TGCGCCAGCAGCTCCCAGACTAGTTCAGATACGCAGTATTTT. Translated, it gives CASSSQTSSDTQYF.

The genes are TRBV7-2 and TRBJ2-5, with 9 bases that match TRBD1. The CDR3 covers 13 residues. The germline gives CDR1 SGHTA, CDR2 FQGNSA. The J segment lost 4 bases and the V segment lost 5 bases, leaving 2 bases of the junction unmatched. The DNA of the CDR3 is TGTGCCAGCAGCGGGACAGGGCGAGAGACCCAGTACTTC. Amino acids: CASSGTGRETQYF.

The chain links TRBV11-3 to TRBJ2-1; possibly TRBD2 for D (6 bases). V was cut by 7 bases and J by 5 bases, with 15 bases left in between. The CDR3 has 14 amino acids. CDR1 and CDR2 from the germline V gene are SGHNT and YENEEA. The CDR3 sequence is CASKGERANNEQFF. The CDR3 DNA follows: TGTGCCAGCAAAGGCGAGCGGGCAAACAATGAGCAGTTCTTC.

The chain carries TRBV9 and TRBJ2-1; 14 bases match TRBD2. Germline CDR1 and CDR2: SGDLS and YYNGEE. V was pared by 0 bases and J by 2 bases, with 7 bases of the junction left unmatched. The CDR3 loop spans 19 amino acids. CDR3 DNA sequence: TGTGCCAGCAGCGTAGGACTAGCGGGGGGGCTAATCCCCTACAATGAGCAGTTCTTC. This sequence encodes CASSVGLAGGLIPYNEQFF.

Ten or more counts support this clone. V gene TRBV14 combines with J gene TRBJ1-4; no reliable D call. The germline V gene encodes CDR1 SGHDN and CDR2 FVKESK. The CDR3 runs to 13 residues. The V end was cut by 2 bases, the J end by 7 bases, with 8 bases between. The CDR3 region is CASSQQRVEKLFF. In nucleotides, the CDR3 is TGTGCCAGCAGCCAACAGAGGGTTGAAAAACTGTTTTTT.

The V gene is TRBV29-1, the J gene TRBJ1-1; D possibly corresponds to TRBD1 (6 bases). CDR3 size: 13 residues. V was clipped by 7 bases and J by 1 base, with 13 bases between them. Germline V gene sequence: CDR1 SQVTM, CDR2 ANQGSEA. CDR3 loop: CSAEGHRNTEAFF. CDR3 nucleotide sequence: TGCAGCGCCGAGGGACACAGGAACACTGAAGCTTTCTTT.

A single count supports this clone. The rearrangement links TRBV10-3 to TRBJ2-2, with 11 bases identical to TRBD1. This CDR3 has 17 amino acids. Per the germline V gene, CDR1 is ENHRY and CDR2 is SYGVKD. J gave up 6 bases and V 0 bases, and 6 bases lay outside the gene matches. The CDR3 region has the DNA TGTGCCATCAGTGAGTCCCGGGACAGGGGGACGGCCGGGGAGCTGTTTTTT. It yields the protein CAISESRDRGTAGELFF.

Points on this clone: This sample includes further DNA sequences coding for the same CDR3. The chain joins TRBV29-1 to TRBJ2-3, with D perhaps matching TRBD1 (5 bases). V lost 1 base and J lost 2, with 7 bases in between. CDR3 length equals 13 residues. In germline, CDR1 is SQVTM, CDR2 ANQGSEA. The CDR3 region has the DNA TGCAGCGTTGAAGGACAGCACACAGATACGCAGTATTTT. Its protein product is CSVEGQHTDTQYF.

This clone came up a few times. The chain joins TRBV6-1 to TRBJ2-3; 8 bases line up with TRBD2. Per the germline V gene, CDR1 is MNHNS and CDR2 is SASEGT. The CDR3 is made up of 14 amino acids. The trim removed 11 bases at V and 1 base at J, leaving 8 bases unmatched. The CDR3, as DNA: TGTGCCGTCGCTAGCGGGTCCCGCACAGATACGCAGTATTTT. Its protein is CAVASGSRTDTQYF.

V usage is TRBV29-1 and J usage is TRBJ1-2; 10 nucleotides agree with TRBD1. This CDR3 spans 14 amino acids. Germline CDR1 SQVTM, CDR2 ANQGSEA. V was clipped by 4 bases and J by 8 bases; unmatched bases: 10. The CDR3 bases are TGCAGCGTTGGGACAGGGGGACGCGGGAGGGGCTACACCTTC. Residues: CSVGTGGRGRGYTF.

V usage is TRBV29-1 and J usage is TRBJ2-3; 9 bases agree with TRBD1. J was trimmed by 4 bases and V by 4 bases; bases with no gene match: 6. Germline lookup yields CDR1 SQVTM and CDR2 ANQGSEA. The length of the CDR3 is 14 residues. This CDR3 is CSVAGTGSADTQYF. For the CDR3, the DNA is TGCAGCGTTGCCGGGACAGGGTCAGCAGATACGCAGTATTTT.

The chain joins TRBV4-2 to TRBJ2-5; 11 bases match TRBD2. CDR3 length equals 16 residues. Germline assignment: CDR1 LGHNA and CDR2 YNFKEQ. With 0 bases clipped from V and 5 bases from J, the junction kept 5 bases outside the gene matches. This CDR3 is CASSQDTSGGSETQYF. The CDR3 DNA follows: TGTGCCAGCAGCCAAGATACTAGCGGGGGCTCGGAGACCCAGTACTTC.

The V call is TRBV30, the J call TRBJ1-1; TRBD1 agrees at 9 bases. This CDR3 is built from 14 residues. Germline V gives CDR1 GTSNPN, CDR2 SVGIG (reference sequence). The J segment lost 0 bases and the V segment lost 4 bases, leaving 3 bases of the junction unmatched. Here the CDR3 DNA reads TGTGCCTGGAACCGGGACAGGGTGAACACTGAAGCTTTCTTT. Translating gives CAWNRDRVNTEAFF.

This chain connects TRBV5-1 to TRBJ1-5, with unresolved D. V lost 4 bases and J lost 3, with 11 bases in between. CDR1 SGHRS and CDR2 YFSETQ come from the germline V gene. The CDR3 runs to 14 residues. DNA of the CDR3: TGCGCCAGCAGCGAGGACGGCTACAATCAGCCCCAGCATTTT. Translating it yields CASSEDGYNQPQHF.